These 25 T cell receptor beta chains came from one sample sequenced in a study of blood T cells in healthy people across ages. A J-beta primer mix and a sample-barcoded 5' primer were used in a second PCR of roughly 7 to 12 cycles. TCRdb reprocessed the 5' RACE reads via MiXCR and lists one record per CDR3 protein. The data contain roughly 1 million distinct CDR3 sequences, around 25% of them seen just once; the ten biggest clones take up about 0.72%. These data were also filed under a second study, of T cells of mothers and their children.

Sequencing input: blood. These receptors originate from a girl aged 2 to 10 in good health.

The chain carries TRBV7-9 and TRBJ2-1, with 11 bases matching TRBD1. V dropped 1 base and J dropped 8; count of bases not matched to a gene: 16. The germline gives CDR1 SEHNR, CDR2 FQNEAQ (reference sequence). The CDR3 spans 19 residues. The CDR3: CASSLGGQGAINDWYEQFF. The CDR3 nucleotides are TGTGCCAGCAGCTTAGGCGGACAGGGGGCGATCAATGACTGGTATGAGCAGTTCTTC.

CDR3 coding DNA: TGTGCCATCAGTTCAACCGCAGGGGACGAGCAGTACTTC. Translating gives CAISSTAGDEQYF. The chain combines TRBV10-3 with TRBJ2-5, with a weak D call TRBD1 (6 bases). The J call may be in error: the DNA end matches TRBJ2-7 better. The CDR3 runs 13 residues. Germline V gene sequence: CDR1 ENHRY, CDR2 SYGVKD.

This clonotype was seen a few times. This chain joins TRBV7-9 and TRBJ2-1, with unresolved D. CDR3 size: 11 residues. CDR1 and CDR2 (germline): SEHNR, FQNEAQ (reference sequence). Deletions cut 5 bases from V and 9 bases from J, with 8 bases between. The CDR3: CASSGMGEQFF. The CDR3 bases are TGTGCCAGCAGCGGAATGGGTGAGCAGTTCTTC.

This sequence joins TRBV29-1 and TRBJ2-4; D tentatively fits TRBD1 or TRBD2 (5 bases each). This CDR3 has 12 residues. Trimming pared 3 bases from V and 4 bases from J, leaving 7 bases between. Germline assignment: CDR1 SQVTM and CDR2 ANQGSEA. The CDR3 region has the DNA TGCAGCGTTGAGGGGGATAAAAACATTCAGTACTTC. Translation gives CSVEGDKNIQYF.

CDR3 region: CATSRDGALGGANVLTF. The CDR3 DNA is TGTGCCACCAGCAGAGACGGGGCTCTGGGTGGGGCCAACGTCCTGACTTTC. The chain joins TRBV15 to TRBJ2-6, with D perhaps TRBD1 or TRBD2 (5 bases each). The CDR3 contains 17 residues. Per the germline V gene, CDR1 is LNHNV and CDR2 is YYDKDF (reference sequence). Trimming shortened V by 0 bases and J by 3 bases, and 12 bases separated the two germline ends.

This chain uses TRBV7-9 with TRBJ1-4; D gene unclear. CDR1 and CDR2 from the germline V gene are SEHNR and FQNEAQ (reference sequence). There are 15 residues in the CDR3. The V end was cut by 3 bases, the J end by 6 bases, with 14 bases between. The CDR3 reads CASSFAQGVDEKLFF. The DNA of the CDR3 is TGTGCCAGCAGCTTTGCGCAAGGTGTGGATGAAAAACTGTTTTTT.

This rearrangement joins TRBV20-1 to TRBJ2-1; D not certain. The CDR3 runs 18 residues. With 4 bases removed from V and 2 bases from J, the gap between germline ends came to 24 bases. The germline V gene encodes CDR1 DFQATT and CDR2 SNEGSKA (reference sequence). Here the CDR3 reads CSANNPGVGVTTYNEQFF. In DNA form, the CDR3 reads TGCAGTGCTAACAATCCGGGCGTTGGTGTTACCACCTACAATGAGCAGTTCTTC.

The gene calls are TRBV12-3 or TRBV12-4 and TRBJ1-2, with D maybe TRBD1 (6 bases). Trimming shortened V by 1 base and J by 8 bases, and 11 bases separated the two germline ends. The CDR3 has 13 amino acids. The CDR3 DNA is TGTGCCAGCAGTTTAGGTAACAGGGTCGGCTACACCTTC. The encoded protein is CASSLGNRVGYTF.

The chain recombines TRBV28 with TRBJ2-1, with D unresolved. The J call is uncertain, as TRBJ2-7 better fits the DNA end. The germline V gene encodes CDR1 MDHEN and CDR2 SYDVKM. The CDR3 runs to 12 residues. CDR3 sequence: CASRDVGYEQYF. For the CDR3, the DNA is TGTGCCAGTCGCGACGTGGGGTACGAGCAGTACTTC.

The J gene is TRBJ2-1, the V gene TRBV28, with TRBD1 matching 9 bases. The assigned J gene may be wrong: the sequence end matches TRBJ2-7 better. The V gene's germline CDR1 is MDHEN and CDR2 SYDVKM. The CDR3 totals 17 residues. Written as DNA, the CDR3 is TGTGCCACCACAACCTTCGCCGGGACAGGGAGTAGGTACGAGCAGTACTTC. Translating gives CATTTFAGTGSRYEQYF.

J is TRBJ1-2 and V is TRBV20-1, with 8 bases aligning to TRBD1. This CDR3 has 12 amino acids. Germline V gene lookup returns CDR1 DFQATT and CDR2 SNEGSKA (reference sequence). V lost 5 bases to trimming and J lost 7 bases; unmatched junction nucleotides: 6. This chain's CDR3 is CSASTGTGGYTF. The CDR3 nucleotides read TGCAGTGCTTCTACCGGGACAGGTGGCTACACCTTC.

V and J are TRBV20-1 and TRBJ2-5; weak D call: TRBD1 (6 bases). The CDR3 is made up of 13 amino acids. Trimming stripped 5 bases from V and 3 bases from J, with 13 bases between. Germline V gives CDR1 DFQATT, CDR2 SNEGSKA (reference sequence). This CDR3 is CSADWQGKETQYF. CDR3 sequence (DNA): TGCAGTGCTGATTGGCAGGGGAAAGAGACCCAGTACTTC.

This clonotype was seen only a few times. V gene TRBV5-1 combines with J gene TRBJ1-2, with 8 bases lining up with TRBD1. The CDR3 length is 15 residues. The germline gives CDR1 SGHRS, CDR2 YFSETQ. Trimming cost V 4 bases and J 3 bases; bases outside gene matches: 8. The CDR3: CASSADRVGDYGYTF. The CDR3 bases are TGCGCCAGCAGCGCGGACAGGGTTGGTGACTATGGCTACACCTTC.

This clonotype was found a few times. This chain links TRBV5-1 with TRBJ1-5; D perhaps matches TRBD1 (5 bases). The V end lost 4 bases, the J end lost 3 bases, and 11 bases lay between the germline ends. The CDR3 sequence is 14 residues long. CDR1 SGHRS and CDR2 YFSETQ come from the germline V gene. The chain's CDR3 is CASSVGGVNQPQHF. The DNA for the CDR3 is TGCGCCAGCAGCGTCGGGGGGGTCAATCAGCCCCAGCATTTT.

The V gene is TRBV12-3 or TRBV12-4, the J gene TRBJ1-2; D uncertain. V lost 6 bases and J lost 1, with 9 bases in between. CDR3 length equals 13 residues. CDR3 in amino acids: CASRRSLNYGYTF. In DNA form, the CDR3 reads TGTGCCAGCAGACGGAGCCTTAACTATGGCTACACCTTC.

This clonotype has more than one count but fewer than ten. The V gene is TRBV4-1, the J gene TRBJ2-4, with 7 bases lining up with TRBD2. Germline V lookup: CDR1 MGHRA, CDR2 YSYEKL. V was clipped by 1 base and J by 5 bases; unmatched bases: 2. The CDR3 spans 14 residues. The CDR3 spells CASSQGLAENIQYF. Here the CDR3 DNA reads TGCGCCAGCAGCCAAGGTCTAGCGGAAAACATTCAGTACTTC.

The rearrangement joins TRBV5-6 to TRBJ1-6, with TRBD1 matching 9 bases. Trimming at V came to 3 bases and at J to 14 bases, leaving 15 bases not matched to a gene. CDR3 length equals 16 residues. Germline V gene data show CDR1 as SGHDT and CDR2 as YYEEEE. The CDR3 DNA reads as TGTGCCAGCAGCTACACAGGGGGCCAAGGGGTTAGGTCCCTCCACTTT. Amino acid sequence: CASSYTGGQGVRSLHF. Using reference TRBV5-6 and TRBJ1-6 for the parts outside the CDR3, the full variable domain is DAGVTQSPTHLIKTRGQQVTLRCSPKSGHDTVSWYQQALGQGPQFIFQYYEEEERQRGNFPDRFSGHQFPNYSSELNVNALLLGDSALYLCASSYTGGQGVRSLHFGNGTRLTVT.

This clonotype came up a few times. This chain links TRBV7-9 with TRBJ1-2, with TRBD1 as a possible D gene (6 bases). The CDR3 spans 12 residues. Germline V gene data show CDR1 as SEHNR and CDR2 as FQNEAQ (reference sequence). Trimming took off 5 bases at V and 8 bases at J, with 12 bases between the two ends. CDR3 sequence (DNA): TGTGCCAGCAGCGTCAGGGGATCCGGCTACACCTTC. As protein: CASSVRGSGYTF.

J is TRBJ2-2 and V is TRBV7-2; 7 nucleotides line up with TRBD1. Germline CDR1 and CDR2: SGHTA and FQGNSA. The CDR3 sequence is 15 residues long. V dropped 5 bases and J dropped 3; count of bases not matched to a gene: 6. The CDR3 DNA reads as TGTGCCAGCAGCCCTTCCCAGGGGGACACCGGGGAGCTGTTTTTT. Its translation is CASSPSQGDTGELFF.

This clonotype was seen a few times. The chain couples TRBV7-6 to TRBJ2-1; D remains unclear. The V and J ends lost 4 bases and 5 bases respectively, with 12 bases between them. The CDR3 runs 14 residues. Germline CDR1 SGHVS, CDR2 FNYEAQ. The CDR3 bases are TGTGCCAGCAGCTCACCCCGGTACCACAATGAGCAGTTCTTC. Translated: CASSSPRYHNEQFF.

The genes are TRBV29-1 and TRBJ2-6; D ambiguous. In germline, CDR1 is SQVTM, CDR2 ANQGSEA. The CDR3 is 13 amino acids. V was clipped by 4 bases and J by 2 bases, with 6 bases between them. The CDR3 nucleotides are TGCAGCGTTGTGCCCGCTGGGGCCAACGTCCTGACTTTC. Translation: CSVVPAGANVLTF.

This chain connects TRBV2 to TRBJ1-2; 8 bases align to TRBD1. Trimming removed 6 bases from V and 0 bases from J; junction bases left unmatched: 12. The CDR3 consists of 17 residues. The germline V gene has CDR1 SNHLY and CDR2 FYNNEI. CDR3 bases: TGTGCCAGCAGCCATCCTAGGACAGGGAACTCTAACTATGGCTACACCTTC. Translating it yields CASSHPRTGNSNYGYTF.

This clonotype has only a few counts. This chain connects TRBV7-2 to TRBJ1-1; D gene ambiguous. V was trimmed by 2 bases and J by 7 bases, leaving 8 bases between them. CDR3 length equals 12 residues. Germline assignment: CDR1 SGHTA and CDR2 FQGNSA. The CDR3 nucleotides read TGTGCCAGCAGCTTAAGTACGAATGAAGCTTTCTTT. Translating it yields CASSLSTNEAFF. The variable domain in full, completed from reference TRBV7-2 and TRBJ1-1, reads GAGVSQSPSNKVTEKGKDVELRCDPISGHTALYWYRQSLGQGLEFLIYFQGNSAPDKSGLPSDRFSAERTGGSVSTLTIQRTQQEDSAVYLCASSLSTNEAFFGQGTRLTVV.

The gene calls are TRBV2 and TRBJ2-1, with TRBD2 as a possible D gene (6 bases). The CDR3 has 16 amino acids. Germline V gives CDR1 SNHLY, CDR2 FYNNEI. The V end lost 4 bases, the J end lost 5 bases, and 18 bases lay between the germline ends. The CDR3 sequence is CASSGGASVEDNEQFF. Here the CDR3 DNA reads TGTGCCAGCAGTGGTGGGGCTAGCGTAGAGGACAATGAGCAGTTCTTC.

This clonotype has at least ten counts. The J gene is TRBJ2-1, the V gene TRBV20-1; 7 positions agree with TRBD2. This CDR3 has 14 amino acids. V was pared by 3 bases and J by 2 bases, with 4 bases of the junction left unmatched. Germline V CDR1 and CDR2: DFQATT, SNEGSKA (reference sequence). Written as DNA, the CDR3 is TGCAGTGCTAGCGGGACTACTACCTACAATGAGCAGTTCTTC. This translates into CSASGTTTYNEQFF.